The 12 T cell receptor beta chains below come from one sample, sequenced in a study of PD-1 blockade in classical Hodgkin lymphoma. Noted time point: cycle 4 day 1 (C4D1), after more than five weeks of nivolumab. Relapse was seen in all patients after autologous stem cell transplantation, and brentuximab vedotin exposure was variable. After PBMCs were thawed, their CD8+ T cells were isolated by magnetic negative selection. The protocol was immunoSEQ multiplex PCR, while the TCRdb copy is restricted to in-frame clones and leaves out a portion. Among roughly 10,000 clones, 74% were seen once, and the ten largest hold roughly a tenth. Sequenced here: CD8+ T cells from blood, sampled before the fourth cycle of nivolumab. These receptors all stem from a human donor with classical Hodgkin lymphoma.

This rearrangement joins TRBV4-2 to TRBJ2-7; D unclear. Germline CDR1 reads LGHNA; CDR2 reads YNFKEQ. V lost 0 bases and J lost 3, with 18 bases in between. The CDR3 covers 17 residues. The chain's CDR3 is CASSQDPRLDAVYEQYF. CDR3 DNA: TGTGCCAGCAGCCAAGATCCCCGGTTAGACGCCGTCTACGAGCAGTACTTC.

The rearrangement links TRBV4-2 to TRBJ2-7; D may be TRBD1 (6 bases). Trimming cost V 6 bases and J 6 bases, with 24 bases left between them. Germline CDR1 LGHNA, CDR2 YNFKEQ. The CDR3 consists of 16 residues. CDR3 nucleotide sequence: TGTGCCAGCAGTAAACAGGTCAGGGGTTGGGGTATCGAGCAGTACTTC. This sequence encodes CASSKQVRGWGIEQYF.

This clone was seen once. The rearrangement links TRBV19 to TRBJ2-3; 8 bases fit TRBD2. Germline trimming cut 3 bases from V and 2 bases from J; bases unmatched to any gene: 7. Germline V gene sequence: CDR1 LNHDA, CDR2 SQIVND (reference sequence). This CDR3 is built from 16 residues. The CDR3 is CASSIRREVPTDTQYF. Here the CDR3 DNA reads TGTGCCAGTAGTATTAGGCGGGAGGTCCCCACAGATACGCAGTATTTT.

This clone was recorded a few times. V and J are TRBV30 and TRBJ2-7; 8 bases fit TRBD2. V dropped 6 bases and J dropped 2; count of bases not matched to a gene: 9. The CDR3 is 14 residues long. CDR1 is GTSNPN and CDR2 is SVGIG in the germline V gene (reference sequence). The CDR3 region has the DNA TGTGCCTGTGAGGGAACGGGAGGGCCCTACGAGCAGTACTTC. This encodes CACEGTGGPYEQYF.

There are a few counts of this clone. CDR3: CASSEYQGPGYTF. DNA of the CDR3: TGTGCCAGCAGTGAATATCAGGGGCCGGGCTACACCTTC. This chain uses TRBV6-1 with TRBJ1-2, with D possibly TRBD1 on 6 matching bases. Per germline, CDR1 MNHNS and CDR2 SASEGT. This CDR3 is built from 13 residues. V was cut by 2 bases and J by 8 bases, with 12 bases left in between.

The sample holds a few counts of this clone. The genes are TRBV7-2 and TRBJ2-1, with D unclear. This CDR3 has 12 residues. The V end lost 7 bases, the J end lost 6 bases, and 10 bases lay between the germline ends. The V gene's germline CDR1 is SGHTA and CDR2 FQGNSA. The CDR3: CASTLVSNEQFF. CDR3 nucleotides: TGTGCCAGCACCTTGGTTAGCAATGAGCAGTTCTTC. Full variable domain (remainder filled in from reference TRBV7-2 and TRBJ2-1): GAGVSQSPSNKVTEKGKDVELRCDPISGHTALYWYRQSLGQGLEFLIYFQGNSAPDKSGLPSDRFSAERTGGSVSTLTIQRTQQEDSAVYLCASTLVSNEQFFGPGTRLTVL.

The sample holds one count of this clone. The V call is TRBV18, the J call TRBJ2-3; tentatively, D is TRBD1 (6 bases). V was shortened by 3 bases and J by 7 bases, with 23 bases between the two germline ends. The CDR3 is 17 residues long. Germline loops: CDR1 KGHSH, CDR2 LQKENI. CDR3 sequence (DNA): TGTGCCAGCTCACCCGCTGGGACAAGGGACACGGTCAATACGCAGTATTTT. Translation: CASSPAGTRDTVNTQYF.

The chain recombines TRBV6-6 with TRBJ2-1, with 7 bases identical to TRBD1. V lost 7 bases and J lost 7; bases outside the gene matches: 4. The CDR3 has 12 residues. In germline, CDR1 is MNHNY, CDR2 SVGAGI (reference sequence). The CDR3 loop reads CASTSDRNEQFF. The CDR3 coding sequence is TGTGCCAGCACCTCGGACAGGAATGAGCAGTTCTTC.

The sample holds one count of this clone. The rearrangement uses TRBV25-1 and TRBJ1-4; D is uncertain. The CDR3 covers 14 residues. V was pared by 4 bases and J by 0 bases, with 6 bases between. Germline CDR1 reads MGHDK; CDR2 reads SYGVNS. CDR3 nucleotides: TGTGCCAGCAGTGTTCTAGCAACTAATGAAAAACTGTTTTTT. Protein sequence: CASSVLATNEKLFF. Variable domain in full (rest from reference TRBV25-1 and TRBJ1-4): EADIYQTPRYLVIGTGKKITLECSQTMGHDKMYWYQQDPGMELHLIHYSYGVNSTEKGDLSSESTVSRIRTEHFPLTLESARPSHTSQYLCASSVLATNEKLFFGSGTQLSVL.

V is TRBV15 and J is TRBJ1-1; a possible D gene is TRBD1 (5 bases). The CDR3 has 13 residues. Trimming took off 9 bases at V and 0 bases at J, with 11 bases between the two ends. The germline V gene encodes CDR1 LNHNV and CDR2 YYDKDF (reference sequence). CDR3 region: CATERGMNTEAFF. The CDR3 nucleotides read TGTGCCACAGAACGGGGGATGAACACTGAAGCTTTCTTT.

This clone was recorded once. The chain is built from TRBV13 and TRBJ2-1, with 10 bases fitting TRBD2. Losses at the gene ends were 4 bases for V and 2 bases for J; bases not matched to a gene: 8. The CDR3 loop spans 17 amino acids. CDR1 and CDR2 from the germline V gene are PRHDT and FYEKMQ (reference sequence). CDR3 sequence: CASSSLRLAGPYNEQFF. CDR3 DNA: TGTGCCAGCAGCTCACTTAGACTAGCGGGTCCCTACAATGAGCAGTTCTTC.

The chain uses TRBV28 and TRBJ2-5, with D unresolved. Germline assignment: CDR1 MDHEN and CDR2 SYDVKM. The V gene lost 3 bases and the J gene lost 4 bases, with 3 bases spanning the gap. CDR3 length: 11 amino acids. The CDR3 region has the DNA TGTGCCAGCAGTTTCGGAGAGACCCAGTACTTC. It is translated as CASSFGETQYF. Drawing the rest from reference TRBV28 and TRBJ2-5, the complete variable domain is DVKVTQSSRYLVKRTGEKVFLECVQDMDHENMFWYRQDPGLGLRLIYFSYDVKMKEKGDIPEGYSVSREKKERFSLILESASTNQTSMYLCASSFGETQYFGPGTRLLVL.